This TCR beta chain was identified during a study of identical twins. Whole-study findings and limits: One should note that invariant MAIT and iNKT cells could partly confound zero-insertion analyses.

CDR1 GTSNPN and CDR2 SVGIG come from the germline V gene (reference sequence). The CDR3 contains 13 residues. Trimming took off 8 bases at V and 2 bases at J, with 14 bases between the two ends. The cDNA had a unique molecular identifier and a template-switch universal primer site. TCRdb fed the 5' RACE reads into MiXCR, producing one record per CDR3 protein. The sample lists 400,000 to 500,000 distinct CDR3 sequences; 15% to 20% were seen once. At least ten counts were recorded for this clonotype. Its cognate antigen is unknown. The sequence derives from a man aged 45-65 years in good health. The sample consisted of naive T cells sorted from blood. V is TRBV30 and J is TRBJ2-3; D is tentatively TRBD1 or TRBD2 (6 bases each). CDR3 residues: CATTGAFTDTQYF. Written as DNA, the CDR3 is TGTGCCACCACGGGGGCCTTCACAGATACGCAGTATTTT.